This T cell receptor (beta chain) stems from a study of technical replicates of blood from a few donors. The CDR3 spans 14 residues. Germline assignment: CDR1 MNHNY and CDR2 SVGAGI (reference sequence). The V gene lost 4 bases and the J gene lost 2 bases, with 11 bases spanning the gap. Libraries were prepared by immunoSEQ multiplex PCR; TCRdb keeps only in-frame clonotypes and omits some of them. The sample contains more than 65,000 clones, roughly 97% of which appear only once. The sequenced material came from T cells isolated from PBMCs. The chain links TRBV6-6 to TRBJ2-5, with D maybe TRBD1 (6 bases). The receptor comes from a human donor in good health. CDR3 sequence: CASSSSRGQETQYF. DNA for the CDR3: TGTGCCAGCAGTTCGTCCAGGGGTCAAGAGACCCAGTACTTC.